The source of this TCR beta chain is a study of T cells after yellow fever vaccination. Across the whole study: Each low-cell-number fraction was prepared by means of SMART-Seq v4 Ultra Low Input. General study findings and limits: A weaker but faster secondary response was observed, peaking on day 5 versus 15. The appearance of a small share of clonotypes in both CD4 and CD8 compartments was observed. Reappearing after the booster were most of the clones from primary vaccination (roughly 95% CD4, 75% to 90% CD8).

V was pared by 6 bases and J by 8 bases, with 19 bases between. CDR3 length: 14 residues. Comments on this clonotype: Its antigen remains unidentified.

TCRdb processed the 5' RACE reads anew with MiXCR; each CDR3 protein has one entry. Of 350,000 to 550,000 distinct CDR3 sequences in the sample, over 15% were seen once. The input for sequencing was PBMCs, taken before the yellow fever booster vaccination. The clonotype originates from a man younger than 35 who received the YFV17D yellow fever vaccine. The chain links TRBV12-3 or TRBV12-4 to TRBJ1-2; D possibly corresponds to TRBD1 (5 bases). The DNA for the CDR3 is TGTGCCAGCAGCCCGTCGGAGGGGCGAGTAGGCTACACCTTC. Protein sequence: CASSPSEGRVGYTF.